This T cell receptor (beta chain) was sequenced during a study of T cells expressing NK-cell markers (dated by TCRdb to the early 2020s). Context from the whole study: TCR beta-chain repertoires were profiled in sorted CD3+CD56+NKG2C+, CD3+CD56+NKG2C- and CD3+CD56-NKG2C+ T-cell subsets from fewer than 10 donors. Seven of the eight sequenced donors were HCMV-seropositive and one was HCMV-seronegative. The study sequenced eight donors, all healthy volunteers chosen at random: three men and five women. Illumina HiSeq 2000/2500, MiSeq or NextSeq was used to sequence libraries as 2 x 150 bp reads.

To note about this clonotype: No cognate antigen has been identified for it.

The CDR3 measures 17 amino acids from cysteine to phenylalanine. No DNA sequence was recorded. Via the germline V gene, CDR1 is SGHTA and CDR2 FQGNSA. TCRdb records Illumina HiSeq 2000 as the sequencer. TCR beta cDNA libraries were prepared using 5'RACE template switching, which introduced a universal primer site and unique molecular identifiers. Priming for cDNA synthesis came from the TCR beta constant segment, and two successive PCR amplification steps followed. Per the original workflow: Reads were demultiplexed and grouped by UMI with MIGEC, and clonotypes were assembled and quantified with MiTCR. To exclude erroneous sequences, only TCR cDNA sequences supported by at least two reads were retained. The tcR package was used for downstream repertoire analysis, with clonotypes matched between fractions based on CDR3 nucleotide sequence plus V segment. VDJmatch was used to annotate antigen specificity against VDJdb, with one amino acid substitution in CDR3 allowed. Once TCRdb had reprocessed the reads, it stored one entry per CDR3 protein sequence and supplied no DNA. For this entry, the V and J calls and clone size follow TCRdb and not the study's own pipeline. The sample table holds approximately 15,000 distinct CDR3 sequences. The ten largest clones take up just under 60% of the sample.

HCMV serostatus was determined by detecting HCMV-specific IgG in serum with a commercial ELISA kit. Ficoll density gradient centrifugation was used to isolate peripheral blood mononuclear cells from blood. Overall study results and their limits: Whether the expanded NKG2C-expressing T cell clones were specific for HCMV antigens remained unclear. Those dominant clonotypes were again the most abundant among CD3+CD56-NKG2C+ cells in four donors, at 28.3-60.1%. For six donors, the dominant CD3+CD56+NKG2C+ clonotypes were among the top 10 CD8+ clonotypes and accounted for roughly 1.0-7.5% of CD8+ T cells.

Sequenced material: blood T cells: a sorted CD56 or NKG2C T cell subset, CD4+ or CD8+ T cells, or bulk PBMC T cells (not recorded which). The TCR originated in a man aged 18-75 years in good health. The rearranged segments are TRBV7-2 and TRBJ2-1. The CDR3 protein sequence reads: CASSLTESGLPYNEQFF.